The T cell receptor (beta chain) described here comes from a study of T cells in Graves' hyperthyroidism and ophthalmopathy. Trimming left V 5 bases short and J 7 bases short, with 12 bases between. Germline CDR1 is DFQATT and CDR2 is SNEGSKA (reference sequence). The CDR3 sequence is 12 residues long. Amplification targeted TCR beta CDR3 regions from RNA transcripts. HTBI primers were the set used in a first-round RT-PCR of the TCR CDR3. TCRdb re-analysed the multiplex PCR reads in MiXCR, keeping a single row per CDR3 protein. The data contain approximately 300,000 distinct CDR3 sequences, roughly 15% of them singletons. This clonotype was seen at least ten times.

The V gene is TRBV20-1, the J gene TRBJ1-5; D gene ambiguous. The source of this sequence is a man younger than 45 with Graves' hyperthyroidism. The source material was blood. The CDR3 sequence: CSAQTPSQPQHF. The CDR3 DNA sequence: TGCAGTGCTCAGACCCCATCCCAGCCCCAGCATTTT.